Sequencing of this T cell receptor beta chain was carried out in a study of control samples from healthy donors and cancer patients. Per germline, CDR1 LGHNA and CDR2 YNFKEQ. V lost 1 base and J lost 6; bases outside the gene matches: 4. The CDR3 is 15 amino acids. Generated by immunoSEQ multiplex PCR, the TCRdb table keeps only in-frame clones and is missing some. The sample has tens of thousands of clones, around 90% seen once. The specimen sequenced was PBMCs. The V call is TRBV4-2, the J call TRBJ1-5, with 9 positions matching TRBD1. This receptor was taken from a man aged 25 to 40 with colorectal cancer. The CDR3 DNA is TGTGCCAGCAGCCAAGCTGGGACAGGGTTTCAGCCCCAGCATTTT. Amino acid sequence: CASSQAGTGFQPQHF.